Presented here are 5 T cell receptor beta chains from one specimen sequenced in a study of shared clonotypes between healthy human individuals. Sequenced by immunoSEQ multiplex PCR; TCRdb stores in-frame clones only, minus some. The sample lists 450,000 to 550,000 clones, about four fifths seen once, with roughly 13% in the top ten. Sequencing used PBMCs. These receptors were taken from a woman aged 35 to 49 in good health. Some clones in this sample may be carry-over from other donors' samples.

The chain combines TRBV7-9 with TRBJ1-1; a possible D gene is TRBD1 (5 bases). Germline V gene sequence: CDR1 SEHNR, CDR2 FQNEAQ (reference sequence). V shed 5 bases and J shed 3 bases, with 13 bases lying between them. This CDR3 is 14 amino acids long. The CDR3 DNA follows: TGTGCCAGCAGCCAGGGACTACGGCACACTGAAGCTTTCTTT. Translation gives CASSQGLRHTEAFF.

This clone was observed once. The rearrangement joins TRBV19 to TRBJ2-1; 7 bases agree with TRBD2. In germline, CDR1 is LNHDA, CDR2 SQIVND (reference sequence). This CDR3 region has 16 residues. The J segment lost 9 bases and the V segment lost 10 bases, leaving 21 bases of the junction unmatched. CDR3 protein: CATRPLTGGLHGEQFF. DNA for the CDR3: TGTGCCACCAGGCCCCTCACGGGAGGCCTACATGGTGAGCAGTTCTTC. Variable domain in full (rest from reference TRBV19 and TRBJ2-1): DGGITQSPKYLFRKEGQNVTLSCEQNLNHDAMYWYRQDPGQGLRLIYYSQIVNDFQKGDIAEGYSVSREKKESFPLTVTSAQKNPTAFYLCATRPLTGGLHGEQFFGPGTRLTVL.

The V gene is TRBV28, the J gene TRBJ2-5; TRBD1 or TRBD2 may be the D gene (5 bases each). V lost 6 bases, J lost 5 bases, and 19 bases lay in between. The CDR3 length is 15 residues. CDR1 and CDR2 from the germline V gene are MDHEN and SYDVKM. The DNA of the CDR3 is TGTGCCAGCAGGCCTCGGGTGGGGCAGCGGGAGACCCAGTACTTC. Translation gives CASRPRVGQRETQYF. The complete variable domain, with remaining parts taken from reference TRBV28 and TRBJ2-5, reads DVKVTQSSRYLVKRTGEKVFLECVQDMDHENMFWYRQDPGLGLRLIYFSYDVKMKEKGDIPEGYSVSREKKERFSLILESASTNQTSMYLCASRPRVGQRETQYFGPGTRLLVL.

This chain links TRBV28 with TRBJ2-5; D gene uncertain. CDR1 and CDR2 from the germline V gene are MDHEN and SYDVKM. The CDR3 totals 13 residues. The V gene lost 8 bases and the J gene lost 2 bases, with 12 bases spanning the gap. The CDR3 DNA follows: TGTGCCAGCCAAACCCCTGGGCAAGAGACCCAGTACTTC. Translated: CASQTPGQETQYF.

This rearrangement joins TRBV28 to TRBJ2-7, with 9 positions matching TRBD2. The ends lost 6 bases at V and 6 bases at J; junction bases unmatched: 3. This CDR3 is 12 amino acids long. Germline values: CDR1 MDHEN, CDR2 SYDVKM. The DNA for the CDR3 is TGTGCCAGCAGGCGACTAGCGGTCGAGCAGTACTTC. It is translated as CASRRLAVEQYF. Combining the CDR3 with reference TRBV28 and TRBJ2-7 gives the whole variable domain DVKVTQSSRYLVKRTGEKVFLECVQDMDHENMFWYRQDPGLGLRLIYFSYDVKMKEKGDIPEGYSVSREKKERFSLILESASTNQTSMYLCASRRLAVEQYFGPGTRLTVT.